This T cell receptor beta chain was observed in a study of CD8 T cells in ankylosing spondylitis. Study results and limitations: It appeared that ankylosing spondylitis blood was characterized by a TCR beta motif of roughly 8 highly homologous variants. The study looked at matched synovial fluid samples from ankylosing spondylitis patients. Disease-linked clones were reported to be significantly enriched there. Some motif variants had been reported before (in reactive arthritis synovial fluid and blood).

TCR beta libraries were made by quantitative 5'-RACE with molecular barcodes. TCRdb re-called the 5' RACE reads with MiXCR, one entry per CDR3 protein. Among roughly 370,000 distinct CDR3 sequences, around 20% were seen once, and the ten largest hold roughly a sixth. Germline lookup yields CDR1 DFQATT and CDR2 SNEGSKA (reference sequence). CDR3 length equals 15 residues. V lost 0 bases, J lost 2 bases, and 6 bases stayed unmatched. This clonotype was observed a few times. The antigen is not known. The chain uses TRBV20-1 and TRBJ2-7, with TRBD1 matching over 8 bases. The sample comprised blood, either unsorted or a sorted T cell fraction (not recorded which). This clonotype was obtained from a male donor with ankylosing spondylitis. The CDR3 DNA reads as TGCAGTGCTAGAGACCCGGGACAGGTTACCTACGAGCAGTACTTC. Translated, it gives CSARDPGQVTYEQYF.